These 31 T cell receptor beta chains came from one sample sequenced in a study of control samples from healthy donors and cancer patients. Assay used: immunoSEQ multiplex PCR; TCRdb lists only in-frame clones, some missing. Seen here are about 150,000 clones, 94% observed once, and the top ten hold around 6.1%. Specimen: blood. Receptor source: a middle-aged man in good health.

The chain has TRBV30 and TRBJ1-4; D is uncertain. CDR1 is GTSNPN and CDR2 is SVGIG in the germline V gene (reference sequence). The ends were cut back, 6 bases at V and 8 bases at J, with 16 bases in the middle. This CDR3 has 13 residues. Written as DNA, the CDR3 is TGTGCCTGCTGGACGGCGGGAGGCGAAAAACTGTTTTTT. It specifies CACWTAGGEKLFF.

The genes are TRBV28 and TRBJ1-5, with D possibly matching TRBD1 (6 bases). V lost 5 bases, J lost 1 base, and 12 bases lay in between. CDR3 length equals 15 residues. Germline CDR1 is MDHEN and CDR2 is SYDVKM. The CDR3 protein is CASSPRQVSNQPQHF. CDR3 nucleotides: TGTGCCAGCAGTCCCCGACAGGTGAGCAATCAGCCCCAGCATTTT.

This chain connects TRBV9 to TRBJ1-1, with a weak D call TRBD1 (6 bases). Trimming stripped 4 bases from V and 1 base from J, with 20 bases between. This CDR3 spans 17 amino acids. Germline lookup yields CDR1 SGDLS and CDR2 YYNGEE. The CDR3 DNA follows: TGTGCCAGCAGCTCTCACTACAGTCGACAGGCGAACACTGAAGCTTTCTTT. This sequence encodes CASSSHYSRQANTEAFF.

V and J are TRBV5-4 and TRBJ1-3; TRBD1 aligns across 7 bases. Trimming cost V 0 bases and J 0 bases; bases outside gene matches: 3. From germline, CDR1 is SGHNT and CDR2 YYREEE (reference sequence). This CDR3 has 16 amino acids. The CDR3 loop reads CASSLEGASSGNTIYF. The CDR3 DNA reads as TGTGCCAGCAGCTTGGAGGGGGCCTCCTCTGGAAACACCATATATTTT.

The chain has TRBV18 and TRBJ1-1; D remains unclear. V was clipped by 3 bases and J by 2 bases, with 4 bases between them. This CDR3 is 12 amino acids long. Germline V lookup: CDR1 KGHSH, CDR2 LQKENI. The CDR3: CASSPTNTEAFF. The CDR3 DNA reads TGTGCCAGCTCACCCACTAACACTGAAGCTTTCTTT.

The V call is TRBV4-2, the J call TRBJ1-2; TRBD1 matches at 9 bases. This CDR3 comprises 14 residues. CDR1 is LGHNA and CDR2 is YNFKEQ in the germline V gene. The J segment lost 6 bases and the V segment lost 4 bases, leaving 6 bases of the junction unmatched. In nucleotides, the CDR3 is TGTGCCAGCAGCCTACGGACAGGGGATGATGGCTACACCTTC. This sequence encodes CASSLRTGDDGYTF.

The genes are TRBV5-5 and TRBJ2-7; the D gene is possibly TRBD2 (6 bases). V was cut by 2 bases and J by 0 bases, with 24 bases left in between. The germline CDR1 and CDR2 sequences are SGHKS and YYEKEE (reference sequence). This CDR3 is 19 amino acids long. The CDR3 bases are TGTGCCAGCAGCTTCCCCTGGAGCGGGCCTTTCTCAAGCTCCTACGAGCAGTACTTC. Its protein is CASSFPWSGPFSSSYEQYF. The entire variable domain, with the rest obtained from reference TRBV5-5 and TRBJ2-7, is as follows: DAGVTQSPTHLIKTRGQQVTLRCSPISGHKSVSWYQQVLGQGPQFIFQYYEKEERGRGNFPDRFSARQFPNYSSELNVNALLLGDSALYLCASSFPWSGPFSSSYEQYFGPGTRLTVT.

The chain uses TRBV2 and TRBJ1-2, with no clear D. The length of the CDR3 is 13 residues. Deletions cut 4 bases from V and 4 bases from J, with 10 bases between. Looked up from germline, CDR1 is SNHLY and CDR2 is FYNNEI. CDR3 DNA: TGTGCCAGCAGTGGGGTGGCGGGCTATGGCTACACCTTC. It is translated as CASSGVAGYGYTF.

The chain employs TRBV11-2 and TRBJ1-2; TRBD1 might be the D (5 bases). The CDR3 spans 14 residues. In germline, CDR1 is SGHAT, CDR2 FQNNGV. V was pared by 5 bases and J by 4 bases, with 14 bases between. CDR3 in DNA: TGTGCCAGCAGCCTTCGGGACGGGCTCTATGGCTACACCTTC. This gives the protein CASSLRDGLYGYTF. The whole variable domain, filled in from reference TRBV11-2 and TRBJ1-2, reads EAGVAQSPRYKIIEKRQSVAFWCNPISGHATLYWYQQILGQGPKLLIQFQNNGVVDDSQLPKDRFSAERLKGVDSTLKIQPAKLEDSAVYLCASSLRDGLYGYTFGSGTRLTVV.

J is TRBJ2-1 and V is TRBV5-1; the D gene is possibly TRBD1 (6 bases). The CDR3 has 15 residues. CDR1 is SGHRS, CDR2 YFSETQ, per germline. Trimming left V 4 bases short and J 4 bases short, with 15 bases between. The DNA for the CDR3 is TGCGCCAGCAGCGGACCGGGACATTCATACAATGAGCAGTTCTTC. This encodes CASSGPGHSYNEQFF. The whole variable domain, filled in from reference TRBV5-1 and TRBJ2-1, reads KAGVTQTPRYLIKTRGQQVTLSCSPISGHRSVSWYQQTPGQGLQFLFEYFSETQRNKGNFPGRFSGRQFSNSRSEMNVSTLELGDSALYLCASSGPGHSYNEQFFGPGTRLTVL.

The chain links TRBV27 to TRBJ1-1; D remains ambiguous. V dropped 3 bases and J dropped 1 base, with 6 bases sitting between them. This CDR3 has 13 amino acids. CDR1 is MNHEY, CDR2 SMNVEV, per germline (reference sequence). In DNA form, the CDR3 reads TGTGCCAGCAGTTTCGTAGGGAACACTGAAGCTTTCTTT. This sequence encodes CASSFVGNTEAFF.

The chain couples TRBV4-1 to TRBJ2-6, with D possibly called TRBD1 or TRBD2 (5 bases each). CDR3 length: 18 amino acids. Trimming pared 3 bases from V and 0 bases from J, leaving 15 bases between. Germline values: CDR1 MGHRA, CDR2 YSYEKL. The CDR3 sequence is CASSQGDVRSSGANVLTF. CDR3 nucleotide sequence: TGCGCCAGCAGCCAGGGGGACGTACGGAGCTCTGGGGCCAACGTCCTGACTTTC.

The chain recombines TRBV19 with TRBJ1-4; possible D gene TRBD1, 6 bases. V shed 2 bases and J shed 11 bases, with 24 bases lying between them. Germline CDR1 reads LNHDA; CDR2 reads SQIVND (reference sequence). The CDR3 covers 17 residues. The CDR3 is CASSIPPGAGAAGKLFF. The CDR3 DNA sequence: TGTGCCAGTAGTATACCACCAGGGGCCGGGGCCGCAGGGAAACTGTTTTTT.

The rearrangement uses TRBV24-1 and TRBJ1-4; a possible D gene is TRBD1 (6 bases). The CDR3 has 21 amino acids. Germline V lookup: CDR1 KGHDR, CDR2 SFDVKD. Trimming took 5 bases from V and 0 from J, leaving 27 bases between them. The chain's CDR3 is CATSVNRAPTEAVATNEKLFF. Here the CDR3 DNA reads TGTGCCACCAGTGTGAACAGGGCACCTACCGAGGCTGTGGCAACTAATGAAAAACTGTTTTTT.

The chain links TRBV5-4 to TRBJ1-2; the match to TRBD1 covers 7 bases. V shed 4 bases and J 4 bases; nucleotides not matched to a gene: 4. The CDR3 loop spans 13 amino acids. Germline V gives CDR1 SGHNT, CDR2 YYREEE (reference sequence). The CDR3: CASSRTGSYGYTF. The DNA of the CDR3 is TGTGCCAGCAGCCGGACAGGTTCCTATGGCTACACCTTC.

About this clone: The same CDR3 also results from other DNA sequences found in this sample. The chain has TRBV3-1 (or the pseudogene TRBV3-2) and TRBJ1-2; D gene unclear. Trimming took 3 bases from V and 3 from J, leaving 5 bases between them. Germline values: CDR1 LGHDT, CDR2 YNNKEL (reference sequence). CDR3 size: 12 residues. The CDR3 DNA reads TGTGCCAGCAGCCAGGGAGACTATGGCTACACCTTC. This encodes CASSQGDYGYTF.

This sequence joins TRBV3-1 (or the pseudogene TRBV3-2) and TRBJ2-2, with 12 positions matching TRBD2. Germline CDR1 is LGHDT and CDR2 is YNNKEL (reference sequence). This CDR3 is built from 15 residues. The V segment lost 4 bases and the J segment 4 bases; nucleotides outside the gene matches: 1. The CDR3 DNA reads TGTGCCAGCAGCCCTAGCGGGGGGGCCACCGGGGAGCTGTTTTTT. Encoded protein: CASSPSGGATGELFF.

The chain joins TRBV6-5 to TRBJ1-5; D is possibly TRBD1 (6 bases). The CDR3 contains 16 residues. Trimming left V 2 bases short and J 3 bases short, with 14 bases between. In germline, CDR1 is MNHEY, CDR2 SVGAGI. The DNA for the CDR3 is TGTGCCAGCAGTTACAAGCAGGCAGGGGACAATCAGCCCCAGCATTTT. Its translation is CASSYKQAGDNQPQHF.

Points on this clone: Other DNA variants within this sample encode the same CDR3. This sequence joins TRBV11-2 and TRBJ1-2; D not certain. Germline V gene lookup returns CDR1 SGHAT and CDR2 FQNNGV. CDR3 size: 13 residues. V was pared by 5 bases and J by 3 bases, with 10 bases between. CDR3 residues: CASSLSGDYGYTF. In nucleotides, the CDR3 is TGTGCCAGCAGCCTTAGCGGAGACTATGGCTACACCTTC.

V is TRBV19 and J is TRBJ1-1, with D tentatively TRBD1 (5 bases). The CDR3 is made up of 15 amino acids. CDR1 and CDR2 from the germline V gene are LNHDA and SQIVND (reference sequence). Trimming left V 6 bases short and J 6 bases short, with 20 bases between. CDR3 sequence reads: CASSAPEWAGAEAFF. The CDR3, as DNA: TGTGCCAGTAGCGCCCCGGAGTGGGCGGGGGCTGAAGCTTTCTTT.

The chain carries TRBV27 and TRBJ2-7; 8 bases are shared with TRBD1. Looked up from germline, CDR1 is MNHEY and CDR2 is SMNVEV (reference sequence). The CDR3 is made up of 14 amino acids. The junction had 10 bases not matched to a gene; V was cut back by 5 bases and J by 7 bases. In nucleotides, the CDR3 is TGTGCCAGCAGTCCTCAGGGGGCTATCGGGGAGCAGTACTTC. This codes for CASSPQGAIGEQYF.

The rearrangement uses TRBV5-1 and TRBJ1-3, with D tentatively TRBD1 (5 bases). Germline assignment: CDR1 SGHRS and CDR2 YFSETQ. The CDR3 contains 13 residues. V was clipped by 7 bases and J by 6 bases, with 14 bases between them. This chain's CDR3 is CASHRRGENTIYF. The CDR3 bases are TGCGCCAGCCACCGGCGGGGGGAAAACACCATATATTTT.

The chain has TRBV24-1 and TRBJ1-2, with a tentative D call TRBD1 (5 bases). This CDR3 region has 13 residues. Germline V lookup: CDR1 KGHDR, CDR2 SFDVKD. V lost 5 bases, J lost 6 bases, and 12 bases lay in between. The chain's CDR3 is CATSVSTGDGYTF. CDR3 nucleotide sequence: TGTGCCACCAGTGTTTCGACGGGGGATGGCTACACCTTC.

This chain uses TRBV7-2 with TRBJ1-1; no clear D gene. V lost 6 bases and J lost 2, with 10 bases in between. The CDR3 has 13 residues. Germline CDR1 and CDR2: SGHTA and FQGNSA. CDR3 in DNA: TGTGCCAGCAGACTAGGTAGAAACACTGAAGCTTTCTTT. Translation: CASRLGRNTEAFF.

The J gene is TRBJ1-4, the V gene TRBV12-5, with D tentatively TRBD1 (6 bases). V was clipped by 6 bases and J by 8 bases, with 13 bases between them. The CDR3 contains 13 residues. The germline V gene encodes CDR1 LGHNT and CDR2 FRNRAP. CDR3 protein: CASGQGNFEKLFF. CDR3 in DNA: TGTGCTAGTGGCCAGGGGAATTTCGAAAAACTGTTTTTT.

This sequence joins TRBV6-5 and TRBJ2-7; D ambiguous. With 0 bases removed from V and 2 bases from J, the gap between germline ends came to 8 bases. The CDR3 runs to 14 residues. Germline CDR1 and CDR2: MNHEY and SVGAGI. CDR3 DNA sequence: TGTGCCAGCAGTTACTCGGACGGAACCTACGAGCAGTACTTC. Amino acids: CASSYSDGTYEQYF.

The table lists this clone with a count of one. The rearrangement uses TRBV7-6 and TRBJ2-5; 8 nucleotides match TRBD2. V dropped 2 bases and J dropped 7; count of bases not matched to a gene: 6. CDR3 length: 14 residues. Germline V gene data show CDR1 as SGHVS and CDR2 as FNYEAQ. CDR3 protein: CASSLIIREGTQYF. The DNA of the CDR3 is TGTGCCAGCAGCTTAATAATACGGGAGGGGACCCAGTACTTC.

This chain links TRBV4-1 with TRBJ1-1; no clear D gene. There are 15 residues in the CDR3. V was trimmed by 0 bases and J by 2 bases, leaving 10 bases between them. Germline V gene data show CDR1 as MGHRA and CDR2 as YSYEKL. The CDR3 DNA is TGCGCCAGCAGCCAAGATCCGGTGGCTAACACTGAAGCTTTCTTT. Encoded protein: CASSQDPVANTEAFF.

The chain recombines TRBV25-1 with TRBJ1-2; 7 positions match TRBD1. The CDR3 is 14 amino acids. V lost 6 bases, J lost 0 bases, and 4 bases stayed unmatched. The germline gives CDR1 MGHDK, CDR2 SYGVNS. CDR3 residues: CASSATGTNYGYTF. CDR3 bases: TGTGCCAGCAGCGCGACAGGGACTAACTATGGCTACACCTTC.

This chain joins TRBV5-1 and TRBJ2-2, with 9 bases matching TRBD1. In germline, CDR1 is SGHRS, CDR2 YFSETQ. This CDR3 spans 16 amino acids. J was trimmed by 4 bases and V by 3 bases; bases with no gene match: 7. CDR3 sequence reads: CASSWGQGRFTGELFF. Written as DNA, the CDR3 is TGCGCCAGCAGCTGGGGACAGGGTCGATTCACCGGGGAGCTGTTTTTT.

This chain joins TRBV5-5 and TRBJ1-1; D is undetermined. V shed 2 bases and J shed 1 base, with 9 bases lying between them. CDR1 is SGHKS, CDR2 YYEKEE, per germline (reference sequence). The CDR3 loop spans 14 amino acids. This CDR3 is CASSFTTGNTEAFF. The DNA for the CDR3 is TGTGCCAGCAGCTTCACGACCGGGAACACTGAAGCTTTCTTT.